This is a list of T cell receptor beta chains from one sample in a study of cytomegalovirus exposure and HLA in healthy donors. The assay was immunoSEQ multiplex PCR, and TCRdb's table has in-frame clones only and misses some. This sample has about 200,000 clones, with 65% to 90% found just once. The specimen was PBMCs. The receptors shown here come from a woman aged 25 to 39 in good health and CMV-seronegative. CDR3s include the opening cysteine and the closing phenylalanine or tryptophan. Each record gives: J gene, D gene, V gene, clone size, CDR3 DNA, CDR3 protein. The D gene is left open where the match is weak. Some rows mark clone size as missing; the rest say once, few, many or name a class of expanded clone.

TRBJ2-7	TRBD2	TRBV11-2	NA	TGTGCCAGCAGCTCAACCAAGACTAGCGGAGAATATTACGAGCAGTACTTC	CASSSTKTSGEYYEQYF
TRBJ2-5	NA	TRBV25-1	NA	TGTGCCAGCAGTGACGACAGACACCAAGAGACCCAGTACTTC	CASSDDRHQETQYF
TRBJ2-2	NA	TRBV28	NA	TGTGCCAGCAGTTTCTGGGGGAGGTCCCCCGGGGAGCTGTTTTTT	CASSFWGRSPGELFF
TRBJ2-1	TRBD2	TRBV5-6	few	TGTGCCAGCAGCTCGGAGAAGCGGGACGTGCAGTTCTTC	CASSSEKRDVQFF
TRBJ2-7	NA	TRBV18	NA	TGTGCCAGCTCACCCACAGGCTACGAGCAGTACTTC	CASSPTGYEQYF
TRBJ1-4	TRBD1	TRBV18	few	TGTGCCAGCCCGGGACAGGGTAAGAATGAGACTAATGAAAAACTGTTTTTT	CASPGQGKNETNEKLFF
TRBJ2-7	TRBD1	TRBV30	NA	TGTGCCTGGAGGGGACAGGGGCTGAGCTCCTACGAGCAGTACTTC	CAWRGQGLSSYEQYF
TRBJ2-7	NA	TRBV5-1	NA	TGCGCCAGCAGCTTGCGCCCTCGTTCAGCCTACGAGCAGTACTTC	CASSLRPRSAYEQYF
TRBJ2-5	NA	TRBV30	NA	TGTGCCTGGAGTATCCCGTCCGGGACTCAAGAGACCCAGTACTTC	CAWSIPSGTQETQYF
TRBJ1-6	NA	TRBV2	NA	TGTGCCAGCAGCCCCCGGGGCGGGGAGGATAATTCACCCCTCCACTTT	CASSPRGGEDNSPLHF
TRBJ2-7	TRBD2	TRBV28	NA	TGTGCCAGCAGCTCACCAGATTGGCGGGAGACTTACGAGCAGTACTTC	CASSSPDWRETYEQYF
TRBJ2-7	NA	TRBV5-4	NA	TGTGCCAGCAGCCTCGGACGGACAGAATACGAGCAGTACTTC	CASSLGRTEYEQYF
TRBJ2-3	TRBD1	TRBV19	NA	TGTGCCAGTAGAATGCTGGGACAGGGGGGAGTCACAGATACGCAGTATTTT	CASRMLGQGGVTDTQYF
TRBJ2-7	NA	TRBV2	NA	TGTGCCAGCAGGCCTCTGGCAGGCGAGCAGTACTTC	CASRPLAGEQYF
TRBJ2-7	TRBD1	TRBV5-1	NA	TGCGCCAGCAGCACCATCGGACAGGGTTCCTACGAGCAGTACTTC	CASSTIGQGSYEQYF